What follows are 13 T cell receptor beta chains derived from one specimen sequenced in a study of tissue T cells after allogeneic stem cell transplantation (dated by TCRdb to the early 2020s). Library construction relied on the immunoSEQ multiplex PCR assay. TCRdb took this table from immuneACCESS and kept in-frame rearrangements with V and J called. Such tables lack part of the clones; where checked against another copy, unresolved V genes explain under half of the gap, and the rest is unexplained. The sample records roughly 50,000 clones, 73% of which are singletons. The ten most abundant clones make up about 0.7% of the sample. Source material: sorted cells pooled from one or two spleens. The receptors shown here come from a pool of C57BL/6 mice in good health.

As concerns this clone: Here the gene names and germline are mouse. The covered CDR3 bases are TGTGCCAGCAGCTTCCGGAACCAAGACACCCAGTAC. It codes for CASSFRNQDTQY. The whole CDR3 sequence reads CASSFRNQDTQYF. This sequence joins TRBV3 and TRBJ2-5; D not certain. The read stops 1 residue short of the end of the CDR3; the missing end is completed from the germline J gene. The CDR3 spans 13 residues. V shed 3 bases and J shed 0 bases, with 4 bases lying between them. Germline CDR1 reads SNHLY; CDR2 reads FYNGKV (reference sequence).

In the case of this clone: Each gene name is a mouse one. The chain's CDR3 is CASSHPDNNQDTQYF. The CDR3 DNA, read in part, is TGTGCTAGCAGTCACCCAGACAATAACCAAGACACCCAGTAC. V is TRBV21 and J is TRBJ2-5; no firm D call. The read halts 1 residue ahead of the CDR3 end, with the missing end drawn from the germline J gene. TRBV21 is recorded as an ORF, its role being uncertain. CDR3 length: 15 amino acids. Between the trimmed V and J ends, which lost 3 bases and 0 bases, there was a span of 10 bases.

As for this clone: All gene names here are mouse names. The CDR3 extends 1 residue past the end of the read, so its final part is completed from the germline J gene. The rearrangement joins TRBV13-2 to TRBJ2-1, with 8 positions matching TRBD1. Germline V lookup: CDR1 NNHNN, CDR2 SYGAGS (reference sequence). The CDR3 spans 16 residues. V shed 1 base and J 0 bases; nucleotides not matched to a gene: 3. Incomplete CDR3 DNA: TGTGCCAGCGGTGATACAGGGGGGTATAACTATGCTGAGCAGTTC. Its translation: CASGDTGGYNYAEQF. The entire CDR3 protein is CASGDTGGYNYAEQFF.

A note on this clone: Any gene name here is a mouse gene name. The CDR3 bases that were read are TGCACCTGCAGTGCAGAGAACAGGGGAAGAAATACGCTCTAT. Protein sequence: CTCSAENRGRNTLY. The full-length CDR3 reads as CTCSAENRGRNTLYF. V is TRBV1 and J is TRBJ1-3; 7 bases map to TRBD1. The read terminates 1 residue ahead of where the CDR3 ends, so the germline J gene completes it. The CDR3 runs to 15 residues. V trimming: 0 bases; J trimming: 5 bases; junction bases outside the gene matches: 4. CDR1 NSQYPW and CDR2 LRSPGD come from the germline V gene (reference sequence).

In regard to this clone: Gene names are mouse gene names. The read stops 1 residue short of the end of the CDR3; the missing end is completed from the germline J gene. The chain combines TRBV16 with TRBJ1-4; D gene unclear. Trimming took 3 bases from V and 0 from J, leaving 5 bases between them. The CDR3 loop spans 14 amino acids. CDR1 and CDR2 from the germline V gene are SGHSA and FRNQAP. Partial CDR3 DNA: TGTGCAAGCAGCTTCCCCTTTTCCAACGAAAGATTATTT. Translation gives CASSFPFSNERLF. The full CDR3 reads CASSFPFSNERLFF.

To note about this clone: Gene names are mouse gene names. The CDR3 is cut off 1 residue early in the read; its end comes from the germline J gene. The chain employs TRBV13-2 and TRBJ2-5; TRBD1 matches at 8 bases. Germline V gives CDR1 NNHNN, CDR2 SYGAGS (reference sequence). Losses at the gene ends were 3 bases for V and 2 bases for J; bases not matched to a gene: 2. This CDR3 region has 14 residues. The CDR3 loop reads CASGVTGGQDTQYF. The CDR3 DNA, read in part, is TGTGCCAGCGGTGTCACAGGGGGCCAAGACACCCAGTAC.

As to this clone: Gene labels here are mouse ones. The sequenced fragment ends 1 residue before the CDR3 boundary, so the rest is inferred from the germline J gene. The genes are TRBV3 and TRBJ2-4, with 11 bases that match TRBD2. CDR1 is SNHLY, CDR2 FYNGKV, per germline (reference sequence). CDR3 length: 14 amino acids. The J segment lost 7 bases and the V segment lost 5 bases, leaving 5 bases of the junction unmatched. This chain's CDR3 is CASSHGTGGDTLYF. CDR3 DNA, as far as it was read: TGTGCCAGCAGCCACGGGACTGGGGGCGACACCTTGTAC.

With respect to this clone: Any gene name here is a mouse gene name. The read ends 1 residue shy of where the CDR3 ends; the end is completed using the germline J gene. The V and J genes are TRBV3 and TRBJ2-5; 9 bases are a match to TRBD2. This CDR3 has 17 amino acids. Trimming took 5 bases from V and 0 from J; bases not matched to a gene: 9. CDR1 is SNHLY and CDR2 is FYNGKV in the germline V gene (reference sequence). This CDR3 reads CASSPVRDWVNQDTQYF. CDR3 bases read: TGTGCCAGCAGCCCCGTCCGGGACTGGGTTAACCAAGACACCCAGTAC.

This clone was observed a few times. Gene and germline names: mouse. The read is 1 residue too short to cover the CDR3 end, so that end is filled in from the germline J gene. This chain uses TRBV15 with TRBJ2-7, with 11 bases that match TRBD2. Germline V CDR1 and CDR2: SGHND, FRSKSL. This CDR3 has 13 amino acids. V lost 5 bases to trimming and J lost 5 bases; unmatched junction nucleotides: 2. CDR3 loop: CASSLDWGDEQYF. Incomplete CDR3 DNA: TGTGCCAGCAGTCTGGACTGGGGGGATGAACAGTAC.

A note on this clone: Gene names and germline refer to mouse. CDR3 protein: CGARLISAETLYF. Partial CDR3 DNA: TGTGGTGCTAGGCTGATTAGTGCAGAAACGCTGTAT. The chain joins TRBV20 to TRBJ2-3; no reliable D call. The observed sequence ends 1 residue before the CDR3 terminus, with the missing tail filled in from the germline J gene. CDR3 size: 13 residues. Germline-derived CDR1 and CDR2 are GFQATS and STVNSAI. V dropped 2 bases and J dropped 0 bases, with 6 bases sitting between them.

To note about this clone: All gene names here are mouse names. The read gets to within 1 residue of the CDR3 end, and the germline J gene fills in the rest. The chain employs TRBV2 and TRBJ1-2; D is perhaps TRBD1 (6 bases). Trimming stripped 0 bases from V and 2 bases from J, with 7 bases between. The CDR3 loop spans 14 amino acids. CDR1 and CDR2 (germline): LGHNA, YSYQKL. The part of the CDR3 DNA that was read is TGTGCCAGCAGCCAAGACACAGGGAACTCCGACTACACC. Translated, it gives CASSQDTGNSDYT. The complete CDR3 reads CASSQDTGNSDYTF. The complete variable domain, with remaining parts taken from reference TRBV2 and TRBJ1-2, reads DPKIIQKPKYLVAVTGSEKILICEQYLGHNAMYWYRQSAKKPLEFMFSYSYQKLMDNQTASSRFQPQSSKKNHLDLQITALKPDDSATYFCASSQDTGNSDYTFGSGTRLLVI.

Details on this clone: Any gene name here is a mouse gene name. Sequencing ends 1 residue short of the CDR3 end; the germline J gene provides the rest. Other DNA sequences in this sample translate to the same CDR3. The gene calls are TRBV12-2 and TRBJ1-6, with D uncertain. TRBJ1-6 is filed as an ORF, its function uncertain. Germline lookup yields CDR1 SGHLS and CDR2 HYDKME. There are 12 residues in the CDR3. Between the trimmed V and J ends, which lost 4 bases and 3 bases, there was a span of 3 bases. CDR3 DNA, as far as it was read: TGTGCCAGCTCCCTCTATAATTCGCCCCTCTAC. Translating it yields CASSLYNSPLY. The whole CDR3 sequence reads CASSLYNSPLYF.

For this clone: The gene symbols are mouse symbols. The read terminates 1 residue ahead of where the CDR3 ends, so the germline J gene completes it. The chain uses TRBV16 and TRBJ1-1; D unclear. Germline assignment: CDR1 SGHSA and CDR2 FRNQAP. V was shortened by 2 bases and J by 0 bases, with 7 bases between the two germline ends. This CDR3 region has 14 residues. CDR3 sequence reads: CASSLLGANTEVFF. The DNA read from the CDR3 is TGTGCAAGCAGCTTACTGGGTGCAAACACAGAAGTCTTC. Full variable domain (remainder filled in from reference TRBV16 and TRBJ1-1): NAGVIQTPRHKVTGKGQEATLWCEPISGHSAVFWYRQTIVQGLEFLTYFRNQAPIDDSGMPKERFSAQMPNQSHSTLKIQSTQPQDSAVYLCASSLLGANTEVFFGKGTRLTVV.